This T cell receptor (beta chain) was obtained from a study of identical twins. TCRdb processed the 5' RACE reads anew with MiXCR; each CDR3 protein has one entry. The sample has roughly 470,000 distinct CDR3 sequences, roughly an eighth seen once. CDR1 is SGHRS, CDR2 YFSETQ, per germline. CDR3 length: 14 amino acids. As for this clonotype: A junction boundary mismatches the germline segment, possibly from a read error.

This same sample was also part of a study on yellow fever vaccine responses in identical twins.

Material for sequencing was CD4+ T cells sorted from blood. V gene TRBV5-1 combines with J gene TRBJ2-1, with 8 nucleotides matching TRBD2. This receptor was obtained from a woman younger than 30 in good health. This chain's CDR3 is CVSSSRLATDEQFF. The CDR3 nucleotides are TGCGTCAGCAGCTCCAGACTAGCGACCGATGAGCAGTTCTTC.